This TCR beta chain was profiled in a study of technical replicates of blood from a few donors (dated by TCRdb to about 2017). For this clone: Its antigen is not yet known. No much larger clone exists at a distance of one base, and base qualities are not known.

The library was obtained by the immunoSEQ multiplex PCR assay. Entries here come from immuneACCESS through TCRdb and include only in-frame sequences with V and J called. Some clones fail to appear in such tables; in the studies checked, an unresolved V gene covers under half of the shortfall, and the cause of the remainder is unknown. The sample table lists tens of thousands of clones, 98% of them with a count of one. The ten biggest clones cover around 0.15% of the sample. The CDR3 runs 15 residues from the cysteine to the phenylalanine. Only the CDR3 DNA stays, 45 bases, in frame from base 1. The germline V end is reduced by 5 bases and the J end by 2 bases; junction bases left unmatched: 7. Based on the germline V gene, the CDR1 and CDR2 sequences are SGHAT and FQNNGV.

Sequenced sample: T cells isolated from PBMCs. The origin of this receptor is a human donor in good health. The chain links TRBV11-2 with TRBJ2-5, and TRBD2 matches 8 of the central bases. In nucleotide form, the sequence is TGTGCCAGCAGCCCGAGCGGGGGCACTCAAGAGACCCAGTACTTC. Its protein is CASSPSGGTQETQYF.